This T cell receptor beta chain was documented in a study of Tregs in tolerant kidney transplant recipients. Findings of the study overall: Few patients were studied, so findings need validation in larger groups. The most relevant donor-specific Treg TCRbeta repertoire apparently came from expansion with activated donor B cells. Biological reproducibility was not directly addressed, but technical replication error appeared minimal.

Regarding this clone: Antigen: not known.

The data were produced by immunoSEQ multiplex PCR, yet TCRdb's version contains in-frame clones alone and is incomplete. The data show tens of thousands of clones, around 87% seen once. Mixed chimerism was transient after nonmyeloablative marrow transplants from related graft donors. Unstimulated Tregs (CD4+CD25+CD127-) and CD4+CD25- non-Tregs were sorted from PBMCs. The CDR3 sequence is 16 residues long. Germline-derived CDR1 and CDR2 are MNHNS and SASEGT. V lost 1 base to trimming and J lost 9 bases; unmatched junction nucleotides: 12. This specimen was CD4+ T cells from blood (PBMCs), taken 6 months after the transplant. This sequence was found in a human patient who received a combined kidney and bone marrow transplant. The T cells may partly be graft donor cells. This rearrangement joins TRBV6-1 to TRBJ1-2, with TRBD1 matching over 9 bases. The CDR3 DNA reads as TGTGCCAGCAGTGAAGTGTTTAGGACAGGGGATGCCCGCTACACCTTC. Translation: CASSEVFRTGDARYTF.